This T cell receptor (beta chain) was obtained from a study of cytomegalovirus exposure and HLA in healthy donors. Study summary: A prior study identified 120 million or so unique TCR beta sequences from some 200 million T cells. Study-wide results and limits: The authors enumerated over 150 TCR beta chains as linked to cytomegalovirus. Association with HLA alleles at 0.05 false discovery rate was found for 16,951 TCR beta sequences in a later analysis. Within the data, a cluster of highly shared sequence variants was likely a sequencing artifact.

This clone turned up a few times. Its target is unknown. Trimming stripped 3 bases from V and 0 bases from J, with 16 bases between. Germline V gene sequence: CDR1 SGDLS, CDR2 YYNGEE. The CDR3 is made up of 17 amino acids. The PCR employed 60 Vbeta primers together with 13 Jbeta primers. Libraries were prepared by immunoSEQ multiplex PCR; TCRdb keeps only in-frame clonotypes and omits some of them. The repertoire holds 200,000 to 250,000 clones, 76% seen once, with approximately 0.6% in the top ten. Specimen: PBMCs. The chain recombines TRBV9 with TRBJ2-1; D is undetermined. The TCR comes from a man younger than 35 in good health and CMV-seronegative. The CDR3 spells CASSDLEVSGSYNEQFF. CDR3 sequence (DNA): TGTGCCAGCAGCGATCTGGAAGTTTCAGGCTCCTACAATGAGCAGTTCTTC.